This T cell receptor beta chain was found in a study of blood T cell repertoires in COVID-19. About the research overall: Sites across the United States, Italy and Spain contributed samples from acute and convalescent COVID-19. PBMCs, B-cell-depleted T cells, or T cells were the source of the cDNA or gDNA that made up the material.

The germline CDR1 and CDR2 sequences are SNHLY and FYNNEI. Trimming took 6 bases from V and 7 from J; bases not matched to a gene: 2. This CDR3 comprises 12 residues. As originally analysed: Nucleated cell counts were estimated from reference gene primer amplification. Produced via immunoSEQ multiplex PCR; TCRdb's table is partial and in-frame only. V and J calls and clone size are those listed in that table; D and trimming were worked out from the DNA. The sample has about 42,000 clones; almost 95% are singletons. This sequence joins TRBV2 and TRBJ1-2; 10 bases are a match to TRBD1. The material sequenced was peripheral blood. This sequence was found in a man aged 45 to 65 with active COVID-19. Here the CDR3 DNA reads TGTGCCAGCAGCGGGACAGGGGTTGGCTACACCTTC. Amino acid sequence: CASSGTGVGYTF. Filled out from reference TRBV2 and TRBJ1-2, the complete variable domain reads EPEVTQTPSHQVTQMGQEVILRCVPISNHLYFYWYRQILGQKVEFLVSFYNNEISEKSEIFDDQFSVERPDGSNFTLKIRSTKLEDSAMYFCASSGTGVGYTFGSGTRLTVV.